Below, one T cell receptor beta chain is given with its context. Its antigen remains unidentified. Qualities for individual bases were not recorded, and no much larger clone is one base off. Mismatch repair deficiency was established in every enrolled patient by polymerase chain reaction or immunohistochemistry. TCR sequencing was carried out for three patients who responded to pembrolizumab therapy. The phase II trial prospectively evaluated PD-1 blockade with pembrolizumab in advanced mismatch repair-deficient cancers, independent of tissue of origin. Serial peripheral blood T cell samples were collected before and at multiple times after starting PD-1 blockade. Blood sampling time points were reported as weeks after the first dose of pembrolizumab. The sample is drawn from a study of PD-1 blockade in mismatch repair-deficient tumors (dated by TCRdb to the late 2010s). Regarding the research as a whole: Between September 2013 and late 2016, the trial enrolled 80 to 95 consecutive patients with more than nine types of mismatch repair-deficient cancer, all of whom had received prior treatment and were progressing. Tumor-associated T cell clones in the peripheral blood of patients responding to PD-1 blockade were tracked using deep sequencing of TCR CDR3 regions. Broad study findings and their caveats: After pembrolizumab, tumor-resident clones, which were often undetectable in blood before treatment, expanded rapidly and then contracted, generally ahead of radiologic responses.

The CDR1 and CDR2 encoded by the germline V gene are SGHVS and FNYEAQ. V ends up 2 bases short and J 5 bases short, with an unmatched junction base count of 5. Including cysteine and phenylalanine, the CDR3 has 16 amino acids. The sequence is cut down to CDR3 DNA, 48 bases in frame from base 1. Receptor amplification or capture employed the immunoSEQ multiplex PCR assay. Entries here come from immuneACCESS through TCRdb and include only in-frame sequences with V and J called. Some clones fail to appear in such tables; in the studies checked, an unresolved V gene covers under half of the shortfall, and the cause of the remainder is unknown. The sample table lists 100,000 or so clones, 82% of them with a count of one. The ten largest clones represent around 6.5% of the sample.

The sequenced sample was peripheral blood, obtained approximately 35 weeks after starting pembrolizumab. Rearrangement joined TRBV7-6 to TRBJ2-1, and 11 junction bases match TRBD2. The origin of this receptor is an adult with mismatch repair-deficient cancer. The bases are TGTGCCAGCAGCTTACCTCTAGCGGGAGGCCACAATGAGCAGTTCTTC. The translation is CASSLPLAGGHNEQFF.